This note documents a single T cell receptor (beta chain) sequence. Germline CDR1 SGHNT, CDR2 YYREEE (reference sequence). The ends lost 4 bases at V and 3 bases at J; junction bases unmatched: 8. The CDR3 covers 15 residues. The sample belongs to a study of blood T cell repertoires in COVID-19. Assay used: immunoSEQ multiplex PCR; TCRdb lists only in-frame clones, some missing. The repertoire holds some 150,000 clones, with about 90% as singletons. Sample: peripheral blood. V usage is TRBV5-4 and J usage is TRBJ2-7; 9 bases are shared with TRBD1. The TCR originated in a man aged 45 to 65 with acute or convalescent COVID-19. The CDR3 DNA reads as TGTGCCAGCAGCCCGGGACAGGGCTCCATCTACGAGCAGTACTTC. Residues: CASSPGQGSIYEQYF.